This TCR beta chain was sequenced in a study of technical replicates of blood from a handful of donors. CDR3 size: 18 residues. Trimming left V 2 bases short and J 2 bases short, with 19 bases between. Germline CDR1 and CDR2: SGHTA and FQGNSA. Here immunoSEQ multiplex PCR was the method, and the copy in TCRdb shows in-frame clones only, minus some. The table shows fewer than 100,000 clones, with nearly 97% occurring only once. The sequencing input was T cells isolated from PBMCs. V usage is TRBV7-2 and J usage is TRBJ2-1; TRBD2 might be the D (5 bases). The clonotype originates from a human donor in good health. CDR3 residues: CASSLLAVEDLAYNEQFF. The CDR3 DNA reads TGTGCCAGCAGCTTATTAGCCGTAGAGGACTTAGCCTACAATGAGCAGTTCTTC.